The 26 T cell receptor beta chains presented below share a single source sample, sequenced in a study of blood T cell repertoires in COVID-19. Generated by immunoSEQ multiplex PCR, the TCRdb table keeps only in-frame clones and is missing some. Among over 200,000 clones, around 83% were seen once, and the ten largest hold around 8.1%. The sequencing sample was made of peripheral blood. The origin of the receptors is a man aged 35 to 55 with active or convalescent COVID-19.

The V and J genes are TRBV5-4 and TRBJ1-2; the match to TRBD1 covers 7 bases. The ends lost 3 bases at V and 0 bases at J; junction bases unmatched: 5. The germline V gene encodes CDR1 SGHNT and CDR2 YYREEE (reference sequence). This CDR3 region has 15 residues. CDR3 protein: CASSWDSHPNYGYTF. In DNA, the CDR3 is TGTGCCAGCAGCTGGGACAGCCACCCTAACTATGGCTACACCTTC.

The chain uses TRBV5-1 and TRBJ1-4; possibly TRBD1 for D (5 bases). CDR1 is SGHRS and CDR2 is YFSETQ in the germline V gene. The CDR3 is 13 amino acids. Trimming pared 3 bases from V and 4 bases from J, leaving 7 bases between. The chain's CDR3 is CASSSQDNEKLFF. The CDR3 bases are TGCGCCAGCAGCTCACAGGATAATGAAAAACTGTTTTTT.

The CDR3 nucleotides read TGCAGCGTTGAGGACGGGGGCAATCAGCCCCAGCATTTT. This gives the protein CSVEDGGNQPQHF. This chain connects TRBV29-1 to TRBJ1-5; D not resolved. CDR1 SQVTM and CDR2 ANQGSEA come from the germline V gene. Deletions cut 3 bases from V and 2 bases from J, with 8 bases between. CDR3 length equals 13 residues.

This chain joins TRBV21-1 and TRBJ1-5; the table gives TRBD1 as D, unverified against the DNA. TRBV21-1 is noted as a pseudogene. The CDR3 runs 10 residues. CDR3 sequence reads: CQGLNQPQHF. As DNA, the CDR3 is TGCCAGGGGCTTAATCAGCCCCAGCATTTT.

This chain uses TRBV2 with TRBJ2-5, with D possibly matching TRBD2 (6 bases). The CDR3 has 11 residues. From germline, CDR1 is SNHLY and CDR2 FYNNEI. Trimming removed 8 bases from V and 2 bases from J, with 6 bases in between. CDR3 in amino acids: CASGTQETQYF. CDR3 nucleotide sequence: TGTGCCAGCGGGACTCAAGAGACCCAGTACTTC.

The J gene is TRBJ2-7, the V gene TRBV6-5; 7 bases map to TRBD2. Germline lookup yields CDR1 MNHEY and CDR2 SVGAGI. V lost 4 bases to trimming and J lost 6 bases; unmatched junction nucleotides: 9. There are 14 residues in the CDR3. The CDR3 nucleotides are TGTGCCAGCAGTTTTCTGGCGGGAGCAACCGAGCAGTACTTC. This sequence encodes CASSFLAGATEQYF.

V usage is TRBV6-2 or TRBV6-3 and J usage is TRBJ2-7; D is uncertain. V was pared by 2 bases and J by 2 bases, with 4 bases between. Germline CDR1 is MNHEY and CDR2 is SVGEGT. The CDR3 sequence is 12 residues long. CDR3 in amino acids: CASSYLPYEQYF. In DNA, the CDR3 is TGTGCCAGCAGTTACCTACCCTACGAGCAGTACTTC.

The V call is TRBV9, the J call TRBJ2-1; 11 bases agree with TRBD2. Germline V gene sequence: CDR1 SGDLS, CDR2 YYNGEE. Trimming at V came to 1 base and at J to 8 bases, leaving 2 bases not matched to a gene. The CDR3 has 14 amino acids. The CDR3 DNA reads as TGTGCCAGCAGCGTATTAGCGGGAGGGGATGAGCAGTTCTTC. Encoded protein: CASSVLAGGDEQFF. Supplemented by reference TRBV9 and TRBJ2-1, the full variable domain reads DSGVTQTPKHLITATGQRVTLRCSPRSGDLSVYWYQQSLDQGLQFLIQYYNGEERAKGNILERFSAQQFPDLHSELNLSSLELGDSALYFCASSVLAGGDEQFFGPGTRLTVL.

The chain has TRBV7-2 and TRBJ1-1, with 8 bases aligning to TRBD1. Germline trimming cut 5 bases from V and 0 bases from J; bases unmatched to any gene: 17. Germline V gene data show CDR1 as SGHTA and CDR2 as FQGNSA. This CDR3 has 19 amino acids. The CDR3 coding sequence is TGTGCCAGCAGCCCCCGAGGGGGGACAGGAGACCGCCTGAACACTGAAGCTTTCTTT. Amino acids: CASSPRGGTGDRLNTEAFF. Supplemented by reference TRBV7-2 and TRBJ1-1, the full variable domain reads GAGVSQSPSNKVTEKGKDVELRCDPISGHTALYWYRQSLGQGLEFLIYFQGNSAPDKSGLPSDRFSAERTGGSVSTLTIQRTQQEDSAVYLCASSPRGGTGDRLNTEAFFGQGTRLTVV.

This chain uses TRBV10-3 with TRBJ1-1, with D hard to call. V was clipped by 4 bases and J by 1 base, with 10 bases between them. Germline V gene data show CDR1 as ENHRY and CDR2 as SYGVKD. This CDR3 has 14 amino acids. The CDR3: CAISGPLSNTEAFF. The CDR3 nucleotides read TGTGCCATCAGTGGGCCTCTGTCGAACACTGAAGCTTTCTTT.

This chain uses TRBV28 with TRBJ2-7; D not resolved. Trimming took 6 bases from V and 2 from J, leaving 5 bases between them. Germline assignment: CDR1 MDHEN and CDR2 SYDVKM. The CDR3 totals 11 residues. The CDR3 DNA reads TGTGCCAGCAGAGCTACCTACGAGCAGTACTTC. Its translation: CASRATYEQYF.

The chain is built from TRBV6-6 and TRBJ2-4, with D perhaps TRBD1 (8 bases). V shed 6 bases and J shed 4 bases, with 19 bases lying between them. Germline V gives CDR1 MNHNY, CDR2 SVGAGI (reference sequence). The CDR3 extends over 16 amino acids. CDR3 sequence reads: CASSPRTGRGKNIQYF. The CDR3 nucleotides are TGTGCCAGCAGCCCGAGGACAGGGCGGGGGAAAAACATTCAGTACTTC.

The CDR3 spells CASSPWGLAGRTNSGANVLTF. The CDR3 nucleotides are TGTGCCAGCAGTCCTTGGGGACTAGCGGGTCGAACCAACTCTGGGGCCAACGTCCTGACTTTC. This chain uses TRBV28 with TRBJ2-6, with 12 nucleotides matching TRBD2. The CDR3 consists of 21 residues. With V trimmed by 5 bases and J by 0 bases, 14 bases remained unmatched. Germline CDR1 MDHEN, CDR2 SYDVKM. Variable domain in full (rest from reference TRBV28 and TRBJ2-6): DVKVTQSSRYLVKRTGEKVFLECVQDMDHENMFWYRQDPGLGLRLIYFSYDVKMKEKGDIPEGYSVSREKKERFSLILESASTNQTSMYLCASSPWGLAGRTNSGANVLTFGAGSRLTVL.

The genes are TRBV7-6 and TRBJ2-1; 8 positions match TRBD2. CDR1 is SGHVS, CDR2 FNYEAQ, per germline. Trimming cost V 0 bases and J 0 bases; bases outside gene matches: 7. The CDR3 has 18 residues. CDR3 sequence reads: CASSLALSSGDSYNEQFF. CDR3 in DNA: TGTGCCAGCAGCTTAGCGCTTAGTAGCGGGGACTCCTACAATGAGCAGTTCTTC.

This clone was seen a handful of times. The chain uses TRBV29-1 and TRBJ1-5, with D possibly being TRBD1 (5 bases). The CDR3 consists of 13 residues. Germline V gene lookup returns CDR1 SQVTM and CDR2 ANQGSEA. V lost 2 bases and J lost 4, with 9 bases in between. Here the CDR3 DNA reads TGCAGCGTTGAACAGGGAGGAAATCAGCCCCAGCATTTT. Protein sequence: CSVEQGGNQPQHF.

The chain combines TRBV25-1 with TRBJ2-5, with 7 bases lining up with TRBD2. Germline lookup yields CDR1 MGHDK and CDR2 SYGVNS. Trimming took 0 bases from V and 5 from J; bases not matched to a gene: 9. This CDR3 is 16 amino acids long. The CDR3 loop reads CASSEYFSAGEETQYF. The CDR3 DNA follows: TGTGCCAGCAGTGAATATTTCTCTGCGGGAGAGGAGACCCAGTACTTC.

CDR3 in amino acids: CASSLAGQGNSPLHF. The CDR3 DNA reads TGTGCCAGCAGCTTAGCTGGACAGGGCAATTCACCCCTCCACTTT. This chain joins TRBV7-8 and TRBJ1-6; the match to TRBD1 covers 8 bases. The ends lost 0 bases at V and 7 bases at J; junction bases unmatched: 2. The CDR3 contains 15 residues. Germline lookup yields CDR1 SGHVS and CDR2 FQNEAQ.

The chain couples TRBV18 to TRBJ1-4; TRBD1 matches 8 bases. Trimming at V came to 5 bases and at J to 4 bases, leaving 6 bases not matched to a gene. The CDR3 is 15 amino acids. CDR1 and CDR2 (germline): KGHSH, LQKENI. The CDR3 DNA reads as TGTGCCAGCTCAATCCCGGGACAGGTTAATGAAAAACTGTTTTTT. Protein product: CASSIPGQVNEKLFF. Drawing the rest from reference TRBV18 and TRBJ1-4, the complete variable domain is NAGVMQNPRHLVRRRGQEARLRCSPMKGHSHVYWYRQLPEEGLKFMVYLQKENIIDESGMPKERFSAEFPKEGPSILRIQQVVRGDSAAYFCASSIPGQVNEKLFFGSGTQLSVL.

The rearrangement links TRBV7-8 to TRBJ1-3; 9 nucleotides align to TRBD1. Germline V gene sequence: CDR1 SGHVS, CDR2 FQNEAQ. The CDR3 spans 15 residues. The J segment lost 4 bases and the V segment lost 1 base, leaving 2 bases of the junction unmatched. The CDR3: CASSLGGTGGNTIYF. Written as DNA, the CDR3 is TGTGCCAGCAGCTTAGGGGGGACAGGGGGAAACACCATATATTTT. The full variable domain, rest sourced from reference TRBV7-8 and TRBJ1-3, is GAGVSQSPRYKVAKRGQDVALRCDPISGHVSLFWYQQALGQGPEFLTYFQNEAQLDKSGLPSDRFFAERPEGSVSTLKIQRTQQEDSAVYLCASSLGGTGGNTIYFGEGSWLTVV.

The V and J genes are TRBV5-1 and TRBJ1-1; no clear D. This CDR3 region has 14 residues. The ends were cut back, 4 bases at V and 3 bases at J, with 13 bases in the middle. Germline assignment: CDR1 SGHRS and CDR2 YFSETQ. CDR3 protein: CASSTQDTYTEAFF. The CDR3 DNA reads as TGCGCCAGCAGCACCCAAGACACCTACACTGAAGCTTTCTTT.

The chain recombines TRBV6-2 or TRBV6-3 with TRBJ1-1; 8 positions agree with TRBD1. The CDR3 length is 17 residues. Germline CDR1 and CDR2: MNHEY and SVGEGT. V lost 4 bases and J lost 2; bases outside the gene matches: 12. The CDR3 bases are TGTGCCAGCAGTTCCTCCGGGACAGGAGCCCTAAACACTGAAGCTTTCTTT. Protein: CASSSSGTGALNTEAFF.

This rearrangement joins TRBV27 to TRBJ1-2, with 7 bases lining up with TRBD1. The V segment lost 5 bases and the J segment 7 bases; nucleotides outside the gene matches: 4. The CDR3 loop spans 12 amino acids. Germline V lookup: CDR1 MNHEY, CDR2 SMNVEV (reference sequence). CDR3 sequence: CASSTGQVGYTF. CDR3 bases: TGTGCCAGCAGTACAGGACAGGTTGGCTACACCTTC.

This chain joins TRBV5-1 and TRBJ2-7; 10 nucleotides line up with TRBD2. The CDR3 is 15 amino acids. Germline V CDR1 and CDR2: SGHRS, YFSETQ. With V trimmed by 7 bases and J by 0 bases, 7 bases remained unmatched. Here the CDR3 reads CASAWTSGSSYEQYF. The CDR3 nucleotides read TGCGCCAGCGCCTGGACTAGCGGCAGCTCCTACGAGCAGTACTTC.

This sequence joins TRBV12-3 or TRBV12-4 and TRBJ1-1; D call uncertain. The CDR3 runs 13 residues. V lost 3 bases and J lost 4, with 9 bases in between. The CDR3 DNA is TGTGCCAGCAGTTTGCGGGGAGGCACTGAAGCTTTCTTT. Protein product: CASSLRGGTEAFF.

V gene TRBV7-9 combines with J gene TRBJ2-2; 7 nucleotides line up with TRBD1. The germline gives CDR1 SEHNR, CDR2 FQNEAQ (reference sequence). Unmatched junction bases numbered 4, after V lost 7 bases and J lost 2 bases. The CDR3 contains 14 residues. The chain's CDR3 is CASTRGLNTGELFF. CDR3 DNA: TGTGCCAGCACTAGGGGGCTTAACACCGGGGAGCTGTTTTTT.

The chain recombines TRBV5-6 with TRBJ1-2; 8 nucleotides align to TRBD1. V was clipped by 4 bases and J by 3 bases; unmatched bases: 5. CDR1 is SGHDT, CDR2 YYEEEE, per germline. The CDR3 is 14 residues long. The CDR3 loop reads CASSIRQGYYGYTF. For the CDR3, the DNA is TGTGCCAGCAGCATCCGACAGGGGTACTATGGCTACACCTTC.